The 14 T cell receptor beta chains listed next were all sequenced from one sample in a study of blood T cell repertoires in COVID-19. Sequenced by immunoSEQ multiplex PCR; TCRdb stores in-frame clones only, minus some. The sample consists of roughly 200,000 clones, 86% of them appearing once. The sequenced material came from PBMCs or T cells enriched from blood (not recorded which). Receptors were obtained from a man aged 35 to 55 with acute COVID-19.

The V call is TRBV28, the J call TRBJ2-3; TRBD2 aligns across 7 bases. The CDR3 extends over 14 amino acids. The V gene end was trimmed by 5 bases and the J gene end by 2 bases; junction bases not matched to a gene: 4. Per the germline V gene, CDR1 is MDHEN and CDR2 is SYDVKM. This CDR3 is CASSGLVVTDTQYF. CDR3 coding DNA: TGTGCCAGCAGTGGACTAGTAGTCACAGATACGCAGTATTTT.

This chain connects TRBV4-1 to TRBJ1-5; weak D call: TRBD1 (6 bases). Germline values: CDR1 MGHRA, CDR2 YSYEKL. Trimming removed 6 bases at V and 0 bases at J, with 12 bases between. CDR3 length equals 15 residues. For the CDR3, the DNA is TGCGCCAGCAGTCAGGACAGTTTTAGCAATCAGCCCCAGCATTTT. Encoded protein: CASSQDSFSNQPQHF.

The chain is built from TRBV6-5 and TRBJ1-1; D gene ambiguous. This CDR3 has 11 amino acids. Germline lookup yields CDR1 MNHEY and CDR2 SVGAGI. V was pared by 7 bases and J by 11 bases, with 14 bases between. As DNA, the CDR3 is TGTGCCAGCAACGGTGAGGGTGTGGCTTTCTTT. Its protein is CASNGEGVAFF.

The V gene is TRBV5-4, the J gene TRBJ1-6, with 9 bases lining up with TRBD1. Trimming removed 0 bases from V and 3 bases from J; junction bases left unmatched: 1. CDR1 SGHNT and CDR2 YYREEE come from the germline V gene (reference sequence). The CDR3 is 16 amino acids. CDR3 sequence (DNA): TGTGCCAGCAGCTTGGGACAGGGGGACTATAATTCACCCCTCCACTTT. Its protein product is CASSLGQGDYNSPLHF.

V and J are TRBV6-2 or TRBV6-3 and TRBJ2-5; 12 positions agree with TRBD2. Germline CDR1 reads MNHEY; CDR2 reads SVGEGT. CDR3 length: 15 residues. Trimming took 6 bases from V and 4 from J; bases not matched to a gene: 6. This CDR3 is CASSQTSGRVETQYF. For the CDR3, the DNA is TGTGCCAGCAGCCAGACTAGCGGGAGAGTAGAGACCCAGTACTTC.

V gene TRBV10-2 combines with J gene TRBJ1-5, with TRBD1 identical over 7 bases. V trimming: 1 base; J trimming: 0 bases; junction bases outside the gene matches: 6. The length of the CDR3 is 17 residues. Germline V gives CDR1 WSHSY, CDR2 SAAADI. The CDR3 spells CASSEFSGGNSNQPQHF. The CDR3 coding sequence is TGCGCCAGCAGTGAGTTCTCAGGGGGAAATAGCAATCAGCCCCAGCATTTT.

This chain uses TRBV10-3 with TRBJ1-3; TRBD1 agrees at 8 bases. The CDR3 length is 15 residues. Per the germline V gene, CDR1 is ENHRY and CDR2 is SYGVKD. Unmatched junction bases numbered 4, after V lost 2 bases and J lost 4 bases. The CDR3 DNA sequence: TGTGCCATCAGTGAGCAGGGGGCGAAAGGAAACACCATATATTTT. It yields the protein CAISEQGAKGNTIYF.

CDR3 residues: CASSLEPGRGSPLHF. CDR3 nucleotides: TGTGCCAGCAGCTTAGAACCGGGGCGGGGATCACCCCTCCACTTT. The chain has TRBV7-9 and TRBJ1-6; tentative D call: TRBD1 (5 bases). The germline CDR1 and CDR2 sequences are SEHNR and FQNEAQ (reference sequence). The V end was cut by 1 base, the J end by 10 bases, with 14 bases between. This CDR3 has 15 amino acids.

This clone was counted a few times. The V gene is TRBV9, the J gene TRBJ2-1; TRBD2 agrees at 11 bases. The CDR3 has 19 residues. J gave up 1 base and V 5 bases, and 14 bases lay outside the gene matches. CDR1 is SGDLS and CDR2 is YYNGEE in the germline V gene. CDR3 sequence reads: CASSGSGTRTSGSYNEQFF. The CDR3 nucleotides are TGTGCCAGCAGTGGGTCCGGGACGCGGACTAGCGGGTCCTACAATGAGCAGTTCTTC.

This chain links TRBV29-1 with TRBJ2-3; the match to TRBD2 covers 7 bases. In germline, CDR1 is SQVTM, CDR2 ANQGSEA. After removal of 7 bases from V and 4 bases from J, the junction contained 8 bases not matched to a gene. The CDR3 length is 13 residues. Written as DNA, the CDR3 is TGCAGCGCAAGGGAGGGACGCCCAGATACGCAGTATTTT. Protein: CSAREGRPDTQYF.

This chain uses TRBV5-1 with TRBJ2-3, with 11 bases identical to TRBD2. Trimming removed 5 bases from V and 3 bases from J; junction bases left unmatched: 11. CDR3 size: 17 residues. Per germline, CDR1 SGHRS and CDR2 YFSETQ. The CDR3 region is CASRIAGGLPSTDTQYF. The CDR3 DNA reads TGCGCCAGCAGAATAGCGGGAGGGCTCCCGTCGACAGATACGCAGTATTTT.

The CDR3 protein is CASNLGPTYNEQFF. CDR3 nucleotides: TGTGCCAGCAACCTCGGTCCTACCTACAATGAGCAGTTCTTC. The rearrangement joins TRBV6-5 to TRBJ2-1; D uncertain. Germline CDR1 MNHEY, CDR2 SVGAGI. This CDR3 is built from 14 residues. Trimming stripped 7 bases from V and 2 bases from J, with 12 bases between.

V usage is TRBV6-4 and J usage is TRBJ1-5; tentatively, D is TRBD1 (5 bases). Germline lookup yields CDR1 MRHNA and CDR2 SNTAGT. With 6 bases removed from V and 2 bases from J, the gap between germline ends came to 11 bases. The CDR3 length is 14 residues. The CDR3, as DNA: TGTGCCAGCAGCCAAGACAGAGGCAATCAGCCCCAGCATTTT. Translated, it gives CASSQDRGNQPQHF.

As DNA, the CDR3 is TGTGCCAGCCGACCCCGGGGAAGATCTGGAAACACCATATATTTT. It translates to CASRPRGRSGNTIYF. The rearrangement links TRBV5-6 to TRBJ1-3; D gene unclear. There are 15 residues in the CDR3. Trimming removed 7 bases from V and 1 base from J, with 15 bases in between. Germline loops: CDR1 SGHDT, CDR2 YYEEEE.